This TCR beta chain comes out of a study of blood T cell repertoires in COVID-19. With 3 bases removed from V and 6 bases from J, the gap between germline ends came to 15 bases. Germline CDR1 MDHEN, CDR2 SYDVKM. The CDR3 is 15 residues long. Using immunoSEQ multiplex PCR, the repertoire was profiled, and TCRdb retains in-frame clones only, with some absent. The table shows some 170,000 clones, with more than 80% occurring only once. This chain uses TRBV28 with TRBJ1-5; the D gene is possibly TRBD1 (6 bases). The source material was peripheral blood. The clonotype originates from a woman aged 55-70 years with acute or convalescent COVID-19. DNA for the CDR3: TGTGCCAGCAGTTTGGCCGACAGGCCGGGTCAGCCCCAGCATTTT. This codes for CASSLADRPGQPQHF.